This record concerns one T cell receptor (beta chain) sequence. As yet, its antigen is unknown. V lost 10 bases and J 2 bases, leaving 12 bases between the germline ends. Germline V gene data show CDR1 as LNHDA and CDR2 as SQIVND (reference sequence). This CDR3 contains 12 residues. This entry comes from a study of cytomegalovirus exposure and HLA in healthy donors. General study points: Using the classifier, cytomegalovirus status was reportedly diagnosed with high specificity and sensitivity. Under in vitro conditions, a few CMV-associated chains were confirmed as specific for CMV antigens. Cytomegalovirus association was listed for approximately 150 TCR beta chains. The finding came from a later analysis; first-cohort TCR clusters tended to co-occur in the 130 or so validation repertoires.

Here immunoSEQ multiplex PCR was the method, and the copy in TCRdb shows in-frame clones only, minus some. The sample lists roughly 120,000 clones, 85% to 90% occurring once. The receptor comes from a woman between 18 and 29 years old in good health and CMV-seropositive. The V call is TRBV19, the J call TRBJ2-7; D might be TRBD1 (5 bases). The source material was PBMCs. The CDR3 coding sequence is TGTGCCACCCCTTTCAGGGCCTACGAGCAGTACTTC. Encoded protein: CATPFRAYEQYF.